This TCR beta chain was profiled in a study of metastatic and nonmetastatic thyroid tumors. This CDR3 has 16 residues. Germline V gene data show CDR1 as MNHNY and CDR2 as SVGAGI (reference sequence). The germline V and J ends were trimmed by 0 bases and 7 bases, with 13 bases remaining between them. TCRdb re-clonotyped the PCR reads via MiXCR. The data show roughly 6,000 clones, more than 25% seen once. Each patient went into thyroid surgery without having received any treatment. This chain links TRBV6-6 with TRBJ1-6; possibly TRBD1 for D (5 bases). The sequenced sample was tumor tissue. The receptor was derived from a female donor with papillary thyroid cancer or a benign thyroid nodule (not recorded which). Some clones in this sample may be carry-over from other donors' samples. CDR3 loop: CASSYSGRQQNSPLHF. CDR3 nucleotides: TGTGCCAGCAGTTACTCGGGAAGACAGCAAAATTCACCCCTCCACTTT.